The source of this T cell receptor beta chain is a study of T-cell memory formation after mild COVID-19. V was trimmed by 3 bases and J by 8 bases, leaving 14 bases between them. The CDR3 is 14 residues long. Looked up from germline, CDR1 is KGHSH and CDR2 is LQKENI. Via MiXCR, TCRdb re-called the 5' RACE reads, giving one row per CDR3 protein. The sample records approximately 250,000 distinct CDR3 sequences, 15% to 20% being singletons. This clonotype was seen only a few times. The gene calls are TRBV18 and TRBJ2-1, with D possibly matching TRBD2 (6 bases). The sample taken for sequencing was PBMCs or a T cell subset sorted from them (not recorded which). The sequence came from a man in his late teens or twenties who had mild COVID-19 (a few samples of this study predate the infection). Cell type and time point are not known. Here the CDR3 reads CASSPPTRVDEQFF. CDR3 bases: TGTGCCAGCTCACCTCCGACTAGGGTGGATGAGCAGTTCTTC.